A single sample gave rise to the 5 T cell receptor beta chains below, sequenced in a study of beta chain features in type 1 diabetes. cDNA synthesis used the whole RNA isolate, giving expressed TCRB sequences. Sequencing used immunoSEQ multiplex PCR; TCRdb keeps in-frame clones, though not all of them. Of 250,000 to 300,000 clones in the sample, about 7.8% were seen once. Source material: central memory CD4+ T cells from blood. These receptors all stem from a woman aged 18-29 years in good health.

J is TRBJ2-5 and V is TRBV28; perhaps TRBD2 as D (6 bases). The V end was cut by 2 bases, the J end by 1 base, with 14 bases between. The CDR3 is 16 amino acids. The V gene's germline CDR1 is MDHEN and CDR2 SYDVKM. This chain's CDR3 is CASSLTGGLSQETQYF. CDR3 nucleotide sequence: TGTGCCAGCAGTTTAACTGGGGGACTCTCCCAAGAGACCCAGTACTTC. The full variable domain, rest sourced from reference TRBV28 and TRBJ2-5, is DVKVTQSSRYLVKRTGEKVFLECVQDMDHENMFWYRQDPGLGLRLIYFSYDVKMKEKGDIPEGYSVSREKKERFSLILESASTNQTSMYLCASSLTGGLSQETQYFGPGTRLLVL.

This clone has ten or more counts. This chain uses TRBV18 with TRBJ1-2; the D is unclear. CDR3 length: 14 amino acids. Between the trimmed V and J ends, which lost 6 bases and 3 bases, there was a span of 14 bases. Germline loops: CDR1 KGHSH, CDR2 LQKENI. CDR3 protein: CASSQVNTDYGYTF. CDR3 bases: TGTGCCAGCTCGCAGGTAAACACGGACTATGGCTACACCTTC.

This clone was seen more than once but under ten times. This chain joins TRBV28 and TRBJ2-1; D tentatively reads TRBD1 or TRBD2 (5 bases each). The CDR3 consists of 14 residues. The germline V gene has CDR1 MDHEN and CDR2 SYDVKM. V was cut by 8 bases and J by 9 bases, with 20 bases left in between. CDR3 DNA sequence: TGTGCCAGCCAATTACCGGGGCGCAGCGGTGAGCAGTTCTTC. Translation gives CASQLPGRSGEQFF.

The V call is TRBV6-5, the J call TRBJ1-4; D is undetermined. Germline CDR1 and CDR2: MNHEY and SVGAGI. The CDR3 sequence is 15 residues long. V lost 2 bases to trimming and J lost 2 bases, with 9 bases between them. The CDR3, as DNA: TGTGCCAGCAGTTACGTGGGGAGTACTAATGAAAAACTGTTTTTT. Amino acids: CASSYVGSTNEKLFF.

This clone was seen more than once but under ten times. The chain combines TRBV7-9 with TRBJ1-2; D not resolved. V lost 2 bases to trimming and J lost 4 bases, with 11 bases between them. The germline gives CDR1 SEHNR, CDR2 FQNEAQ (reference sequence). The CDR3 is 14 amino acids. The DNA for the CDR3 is TGTGCCAGCAGCTTACCCCCGGGAACCTATGGCTACACCTTC. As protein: CASSLPPGTYGYTF.